This T cell receptor (beta chain) was sequenced for a study of blood T cells in healthy people across ages (dated by TCRdb to between 2014 and 2016). A note on the overall study: In model experiments, template switching captured about one uniquely barcoded TCR beta cDNA molecule for every two T cells. Four age groups were formed from the donors: young (average roughly 15 years), middle-aged (just under 40), aged (roughly 59) and long-lived (less than 85). Using deep sequencing normalized with unique cDNA molecular identifiers, the study measured how TCR beta repertoire diversity changes with age. The study analyzed two additional independent replicas of 1 million unique cDNA reads from the same blood draw for two donors, one aged 18 to 30 and one aged 80 or older.

The library was made by 5' RACE. Sequencing was carried out with an Illumina HiSeq 2500. A second PCR of about 6 to 11 cycles was performed with a sample-barcoded 5' primer and a J-beta primer mix. A unique molecular identifier was introduced onto each TCR beta cDNA molecule by a template-switch 5' adaptor carrying 12 random nucleotides. Each sample yielded at least 3 million CDR3-containing paired-end reads. The Mint cDNA synthesis kit, primed by a TRBC-specific oligonucleotide, was used to synthesize first-strand cDNA from all RNA. Following uracil-DNA glycosylase treatment, all cDNA underwent a first 18-cycle PCR with the universal primers M1SS and BC2_uni_R. On the authors' methods: For normalization, 1 million high-quality reads were randomly selected from each sample, with every read carrying a distinct molecular identifier. Instead of being binned into consensus sequences, reads with shared molecular identifiers were discarded. MiTCR, run with a Q25 quality threshold and the strictest error-elimination algorithm, handled CDR3 identification, clonotype clustering and error correction. Lower-bound total TCR beta diversity was estimated with a nonparametric unseen species model using Euler transformation. Using fastp trimming at Q25 and MiXCR clonotype assembly, TCRdb reanalyzed the public sequencing data and kept in-frame beta chains. For every CDR3 protein sequence, its rows merge into one entry that carries the most common genes and DNA. For this entry, the V and J calls and clone size follow TCRdb and not the study's own pipeline. The sample contains about 800,000 distinct CDR3 sequences, around a quarter of them found a single time. The ten top clones hold 3% to 4% of the sample.

Trimming takes 8 bases from V and 0 bases from J, and the germline ends sit 7 bases apart. In the germline V gene (reference sequence), CDR1 corresponds to GTSNPN and CDR2 to SVGIG. The CDR3 goes from the cysteine to the phenylalanine over 11 residues. Only the CDR3 portion is preserved as DNA: 33 bases, with reading frame beginning at the first base. To note about this clonotype: The antigen it recognizes is unknown. Base qualities were left out, and no much larger clone turns up one base away.

On the study overall, not on this receptor specifically: The long-lived group showed more naive CD4+ T cells, fewer expanded clones and increased TCR diversity than the aged group, suggesting age selection. Bulk unsorted PBMC profiling prevented conclusive comparison of naive and antigen-experienced compartments. Because donor CMV infection status was unknown, age-related changes in expanded clonotypes were potentially confounded. Estimates of total diversity based on one million sequenced T cells were considered lower bounds and underestimates. The percentage of naive T cells measured by flow cytometry correlated strongly with observed TCR beta diversity. Observed TCR beta diversity per million T cells fell roughly linearly with age, and a significant reduction was already apparent by age around 40.

The donors were roughly 39 Caucasian individuals from Russia, aged roughly 6 to 100 years, who were systemically healthy. Each donor gave 8.5 to 10 milliliters of peripheral blood, collected into EDTA-treated Vacutainer tubes. Ficoll-Paque density-gradient centrifugation was used to isolate PBMCs, with at least 6 million per sample. Total RNA was extracted from PBMCs with Trizol reagent, with at least 5.5 micrograms obtained per sample. For every donor, flow cytometry on a PBMC aliquot measured the percentage of naive CD45RAhigh/CD27high T cells. The same specimen was also included in a second study, on T cells of mothers and their children. The second study's paper adds: The donors were nine systemically healthy Caucasian individuals, made up of three mothers and their six children. cDNA synthesis used all of the extracted RNA, with about 1.5 ug of RNA in each 15 ul reaction. In the second PCR, the M1S primer added sample barcodes and 2-4 random nucleotides. More than 9 million TCR beta CDR3 reads were obtained from each mother, and roughly 3.1 million reads were obtained from each child. Thymic selection shapes the output of TCR recombination in a similar way in related and unrelated pairs, and inherited differences have a minor effect. Normalized repertoire overlap was always found to be slightly, but never significantly, higher in related mother-child pairs than in unrelated mother-child pairs. Persistent microchimeric T cell clones were not detected, at a sensitivity of roughly 100 clones per million clonotypes. To look for features that set related mother-child pairs apart from unrelated individuals, the researchers ran deep NGS to compare the TCR beta repertoires of mothers and children. On average, the children were approximately 12 +/- 4 years old, while the mothers were around 42 +/- 4 years old. After adapter ligation was performed with NEBNext reagents, the libraries were sequenced on an Illumina HiSeq 2000 with 100+100 nt paired-end reads. To prevent cross-contamination, the mother and child libraries were prepared a month apart and were sequenced in separate runs. Each donor had between 500,000 and 2,000,000 distinct TCR beta clonotypes identified. Naive TCR beta clonotypes were estimated from low-frequency clonotypes matched to each donor's FACS-determined naive share, without sorting.

Specimen: blood. This receptor chain uses TRBV30 and TRBJ1-1; no D gene call is confident. The origin of this receptor is a boy between 10 and 17 years old in good health. The DNA is TGTGCCACTACCCTGAACACTGAAGCTTTCTTT. Its amino acids are CATTLNTEAFF.